The 24 T cell receptor beta chains given below trace back to one sample, sequenced in a study of cytomegalovirus exposure and HLA in healthy donors. Both 60 Vbeta primers and 13 Jbeta primers went into the PCR. Profiling relied on immunoSEQ multiplex PCR, and the TCRdb table lists in-frame clones only, not all of them. The listing contains roughly 50,000 clones. Sequences were obtained from PBMCs. The receptors stem from a woman in her thirties or forties in good health and CMV-seronegative.

This sequence joins TRBV18 and TRBJ1-1, with unresolved D. The V and J ends lost 1 base and 1 base respectively, with 4 bases between them. The V gene's germline CDR1 is KGHSH and CDR2 LQKENI. This CDR3 region has 13 residues. The CDR3 DNA is TGTGCCAGCTCACCACTCAGGAACACTGAAGCTTTCTTT. This translates into CASSPLRNTEAFF.

The chain couples TRBV18 to TRBJ1-2, with D perhaps TRBD1 (6 bases). Trimming pared 3 bases from V and 8 bases from J, leaving 31 bases between. The V gene's germline CDR1 is KGHSH and CDR2 LQKENI. The CDR3 consists of 19 residues. The CDR3 reads CASSPVVRTASPDGRGYTF. The CDR3 DNA is TGTGCCAGCTCACCCGTTGTCCGGACAGCCAGCCCAGACGGTAGGGGCTACACCTTC.

This sequence joins TRBV6-5 and TRBJ2-6; D gene uncertain. This CDR3 region has 15 residues. In germline, CDR1 is MNHEY, CDR2 SVGAGI. Deletions cut 6 bases from V and 1 base from J, with 10 bases between. The CDR3 bases are TGTGCCAGCAGGATTACAGCTTCTGGGGCCAACGTCCTGACTTTC. This gives the protein CASRITASGANVLTF.

This chain joins TRBV7-6 and TRBJ2-7, with 7 bases aligning to TRBD1. This CDR3 has 14 amino acids. CDR1 and CDR2 from the germline V gene are SGHVS and FNYEAQ. V gave up 5 bases and J gave up 0 bases; unmatched junction bases: 4. The CDR3 DNA is TGTGCCAGCAGCCCAAGGGACAGCTCCTACGAGCAGTACTTC. It is translated as CASSPRDSSYEQYF.

The rearrangement uses TRBV28 and TRBJ1-1, with TRBD1 as a possible D gene (5 bases). The V end lost 5 bases, the J end lost 1 base, and 14 bases lay between the germline ends. The CDR3 spans 15 residues. From germline, CDR1 is MDHEN and CDR2 SYDVKM. The CDR3 is CASSLADTTNTEAFF. DNA of the CDR3: TGTGCCAGCAGTCTAGCGGACACAACGAACACTGAAGCTTTCTTT. Using reference TRBV28 and TRBJ1-1 for the parts outside the CDR3, the full variable domain is DVKVTQSSRYLVKRTGEKVFLECVQDMDHENMFWYRQDPGLGLRLIYFSYDVKMKEKGDIPEGYSVSREKKERFSLILESASTNQTSMYLCASSLADTTNTEAFFGQGTRLTVV.

Points on this clone: At one end the junction does not follow the germline gene, possibly because of a read error. The chain recombines TRBV7-7 with TRBJ2-5; D is unclear. Germline CDR1 and CDR2: SSHAT and FNYEAQ (reference sequence). The CDR3 extends over 14 amino acids. Written as DNA, the CDR3 is TGTGCTAGCAGCTTAGATTCCGGTGTAAAGACCCAGTACTTC. Residues: CASSLDSGVKTQYF.

V is TRBV29-1 and J is TRBJ1-1, with D uncertain. The germline CDR1 and CDR2 sequences are SQVTM and ANQGSEA. This CDR3 spans 12 amino acids. V was pared by 6 bases and J by 3 bases, with 11 bases between. The CDR3 coding sequence is TGCAGCGTCGGGGAAAGTGACACTGAAGCTTTCTTT. It codes for CSVGESDTEAFF. Together with reference TRBV29-1 and TRBJ1-1, the CDR3 gives the full variable domain: SAVISQKPSRDICQRGTSLTIQCQVDSQVTMMFWYRQQPGQSLTLIATANQGSEATYESGFVIDKFPISRPNLTFSTLTVSNMSPEDSSIYLCSVGESDTEAFFGQGTRLTVV.

Considering frequency, this clone is medium-sized. The V and J genes are TRBV7-3 and TRBJ2-1, with 7 bases that match TRBD2. V was pared by 2 bases and J by 8 bases, with 9 bases of the junction left unmatched. In germline, CDR1 is SGHTA, CDR2 FQGTGA. CDR3 length equals 15 residues. The DNA of the CDR3 is TGTGCCAGCAGCTTAGGAGTGGGGGAGGGGTATGAGCAGTTCTTC. Translated, it gives CASSLGVGEGYEQFF.

The rearrangement joins TRBV10-3 to TRBJ1-4; D may be TRBD1 (6 bases). V was pared by 8 bases and J by 7 bases, with 14 bases between. Per germline, CDR1 ENHRY and CDR2 SYGVKD. The CDR3 covers 13 residues. This CDR3 is CAIGPQGGEKLFF. The CDR3 nucleotides read TGTGCCATCGGCCCACAGGGTGGTGAAAAACTGTTTTTT.

The rearrangement links TRBV2 to TRBJ2-7, with TRBD2 identical over 12 bases. Germline CDR1 and CDR2: SNHLY and FYNNEI. The V gene end was trimmed by 4 bases and the J gene end by 3 bases; junction bases not matched to a gene: 4. The CDR3 is 15 amino acids. For the CDR3, the DNA is TGTGCCAGCAGTGGGTCGACTAGCGGGAGCTACGAGCAGTACTTC. It is translated as CASSGSTSGSYEQYF.

V gene TRBV13 combines with J gene TRBJ1-2; a weak D match, TRBD1 (6 bases). Per germline, CDR1 PRHDT and CDR2 FYEKMQ (reference sequence). V gave up 5 bases and J gave up 8 bases, with 21 bases separating them. The CDR3 is made up of 15 amino acids. In nucleotides, the CDR3 is TGTGCCAGCAGCCAAAACATGCGGGGGGCTCAGGGCTACACCTTC. It yields the protein CASSQNMRGAQGYTF.

The V call is TRBV4-1, the J call TRBJ1-1; D is uncertain. CDR3 length equals 16 residues. Germline lookup yields CDR1 MGHRA and CDR2 YSYEKL. Trimming stripped 1 base from V and 5 bases from J, with 17 bases between. This CDR3 reads CASSQAAVRGGTEAFF. The CDR3 nucleotides are TGCGCCAGCAGCCAAGCCGCGGTTCGGGGTGGGACTGAAGCTTTCTTT.

The chain couples TRBV2 to TRBJ2-3; 14 nucleotides match TRBD2. The CDR3 runs to 17 residues. V lost 6 bases and J lost 2; bases outside the gene matches: 7. Looked up from germline, CDR1 is SNHLY and CDR2 is FYNNEI. The CDR3, as DNA: TGTGCCAGCAGCCCTGGGACTAGCGGGAGAGCCACAGATACGCAGTATTTT. As protein: CASSPGTSGRATDTQYF.

The V gene is TRBV19, the J gene TRBJ1-6, with 8 bases identical to TRBD1. The CDR3 covers 14 residues. Germline values: CDR1 LNHDA, CDR2 SQIVND (reference sequence). V gave up 3 bases and J gave up 8 bases; unmatched junction bases: 3. The CDR3 nucleotides read TGTGCCAGTAGTATGGCAGGGGGCTATTCACCCCTCCACTTT. Protein sequence: CASSMAGGYSPLHF.

The chain has TRBV29-1 and TRBJ2-7, with TRBD1 matching over 7 bases. Germline-derived CDR1 and CDR2 are SQVTM and ANQGSEA. V lost 5 bases to trimming and J lost 4 bases; unmatched junction nucleotides: 14. The CDR3 is made up of 15 amino acids. The CDR3 protein is CSVRTPGTEQYEQYF. Here the CDR3 DNA reads TGCAGCGTTCGTACCCCCGGGACAGAACAATACGAGCAGTACTTC.

The CDR3 loop is CASSPGTSGMRGTQYF. CDR3 nucleotides: TGTGCCAGCAGCCCAGGGACTAGCGGAATGAGGGGGACCCAGTACTTC. This chain connects TRBV6-6 to TRBJ2-5; 11 positions agree with TRBD2. CDR1 and CDR2 from the germline V gene are MNHNY and SVGAGI (reference sequence). The CDR3 loop spans 16 amino acids. V shed 6 bases, J shed 7 bases, and the junction held 13 bases outside the gene matches.

V usage is TRBV6-1 and J usage is TRBJ2-1, with TRBD2 matching 12 bases. The CDR3 totals 15 residues. After removal of 5 bases from V and 8 bases from J, the junction contained 7 bases not matched to a gene. Looked up from germline, CDR1 is MNHNS and CDR2 is SASEGT. The CDR3 spells CASSFLAGGQDEQFF. The CDR3 DNA sequence: TGTGCCAGCAGTTTTCTAGCGGGGGGGCAGGATGAGCAGTTCTTC.

The chain combines TRBV6-1 with TRBJ2-1; tentative D call: TRBD2 (6 bases). CDR1 and CDR2 from the germline V gene are MNHNS and SASEGT. The CDR3 spans 15 residues. The ends were cut back, 2 bases at V and 6 bases at J, with 14 bases in the middle. The CDR3 region has the DNA TGTGCCAGCAGTGAATTAGCGGTGGGGCTCAATGAGCAGTTCTTC. Its protein is CASSELAVGLNEQFF.

The V call is TRBV5-4, the J call TRBJ2-6; D remains unclear. V dropped 0 bases and J dropped 0 bases, with 7 bases sitting between them. The germline gives CDR1 SGHNT, CDR2 YYREEE (reference sequence). There are 16 residues in the CDR3. CDR3 loop: CASSLAEFSGANVLTF. As DNA, the CDR3 is TGTGCCAGCAGCTTGGCCGAGTTCTCTGGGGCCAACGTCCTGACTTTC.

J is TRBJ2-5 and V is TRBV18; 9 bases are shared with TRBD1. V trimming: 3 bases; J trimming: 4 bases; junction bases outside the gene matches: 6. CDR3 length: 15 residues. The germline V gene encodes CDR1 KGHSH and CDR2 LQKENI. The CDR3, as DNA: TGTGCCAGCTCACCGCCGGGACAGGGAGGAGAGACCCAGTACTTC. As protein: CASSPPGQGGETQYF.

The V call is TRBV23-1, the J call TRBJ2-6, with D perhaps matching TRBD2 (6 bases). TRBV23-1 is classed as an ORF, of uncertain function. The V end lost 8 bases, the J end lost 0 bases, and 8 bases lay between the germline ends. The CDR3 has 14 amino acids. The DNA of the CDR3 is TGCGCCAGCTGGCGGGGCTCTGGGGCCAACGTCCTGACTTTC. Residues: CASWRGSGANVLTF.

The rearrangement uses TRBV29-1 and TRBJ2-1; 9 bases map to TRBD2. The CDR3 loop spans 14 amino acids. Germline values: CDR1 SQVTM, CDR2 ANQGSEA. V was pared by 7 bases and J by 5 bases, with 9 bases of the junction left unmatched. In DNA, the CDR3 is TGCAGCGCCGTCCTAGCGGGGATCGACAATGAGCAGTTCTTC. Translating it yields CSAVLAGIDNEQFF.

The chain couples TRBV19 to TRBJ2-7; 8 bases map to TRBD2. Per germline, CDR1 LNHDA and CDR2 SQIVND (reference sequence). The length of the CDR3 is 15 residues. Trimming removed 6 bases from V and 2 bases from J; junction bases left unmatched: 9. CDR3 loop: CASSNRGGAPYEQYF. The CDR3 coding sequence is TGTGCCAGTAGCAACCGGGGGGGGGCACCCTACGAGCAGTACTTC.

This chain joins TRBV28 and TRBJ2-7, with 7 bases lining up with TRBD1. Trimming at V came to 5 bases and at J to 2 bases, leaving 0 bases not matched to a gene. Germline V gene data show CDR1 as MDHEN and CDR2 as SYDVKM. The CDR3 is made up of 12 amino acids. The CDR3 loop is CASSQGAYEQYF. CDR3 coding DNA: TGTGCCAGCAGTCAGGGGGCCTACGAGCAGTACTTC.